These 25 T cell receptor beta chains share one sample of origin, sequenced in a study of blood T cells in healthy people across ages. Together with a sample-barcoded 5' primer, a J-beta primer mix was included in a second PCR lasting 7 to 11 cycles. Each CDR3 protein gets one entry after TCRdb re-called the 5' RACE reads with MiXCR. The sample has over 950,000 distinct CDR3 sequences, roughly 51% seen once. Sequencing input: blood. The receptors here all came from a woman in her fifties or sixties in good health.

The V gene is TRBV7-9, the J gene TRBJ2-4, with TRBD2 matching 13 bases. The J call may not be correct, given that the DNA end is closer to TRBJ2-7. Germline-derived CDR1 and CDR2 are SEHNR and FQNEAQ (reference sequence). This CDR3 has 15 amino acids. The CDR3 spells CASSLGTSGSSEQYF. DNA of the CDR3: TGTGCCAGCAGCTTAGGGACTAGCGGGAGCTCCGAGCAGTACTTC.

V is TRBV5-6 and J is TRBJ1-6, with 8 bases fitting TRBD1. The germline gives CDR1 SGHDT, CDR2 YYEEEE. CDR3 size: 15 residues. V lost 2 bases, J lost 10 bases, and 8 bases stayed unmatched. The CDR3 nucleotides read TGTGCCAGCAGCTTCTCAACGGACAGGGCATCACCCCTCCACTTT. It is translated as CASSFSTDRASPLHF.

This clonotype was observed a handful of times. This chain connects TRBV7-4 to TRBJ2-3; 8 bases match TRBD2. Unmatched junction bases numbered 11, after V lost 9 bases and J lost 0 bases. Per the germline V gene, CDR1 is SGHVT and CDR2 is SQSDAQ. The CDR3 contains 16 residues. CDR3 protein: CASTTERETSTDTQYF. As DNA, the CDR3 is TGTGCCAGTACGACGGAGCGGGAGACTAGCACAGATACGCAGTATTTT.

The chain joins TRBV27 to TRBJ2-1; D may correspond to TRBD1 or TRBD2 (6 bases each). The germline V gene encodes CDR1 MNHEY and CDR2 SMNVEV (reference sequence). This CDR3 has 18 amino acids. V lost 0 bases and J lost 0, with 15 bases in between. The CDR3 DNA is TGTGCCAGCAGTTTATCGGGGGCGGGACCCCGCTCCTACAATGAGCAGTTCTTC. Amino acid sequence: CASSLSGAGPRSYNEQFF.

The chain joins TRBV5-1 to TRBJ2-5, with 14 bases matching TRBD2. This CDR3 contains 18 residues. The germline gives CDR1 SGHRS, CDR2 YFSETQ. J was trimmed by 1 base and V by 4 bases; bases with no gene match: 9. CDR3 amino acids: CASSTGTSGRVSQETQYF. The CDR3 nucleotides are TGCGCCAGCAGCACCGGGACTAGCGGGAGAGTATCCCAAGAGACCCAGTACTTC.

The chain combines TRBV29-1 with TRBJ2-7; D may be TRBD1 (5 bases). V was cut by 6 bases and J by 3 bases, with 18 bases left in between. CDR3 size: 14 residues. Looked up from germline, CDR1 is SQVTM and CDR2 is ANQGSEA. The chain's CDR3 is CSVLQDVLFYEQYF. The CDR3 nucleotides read TGCAGCGTCCTACAGGATGTCCTATTCTACGAGCAGTACTTC.

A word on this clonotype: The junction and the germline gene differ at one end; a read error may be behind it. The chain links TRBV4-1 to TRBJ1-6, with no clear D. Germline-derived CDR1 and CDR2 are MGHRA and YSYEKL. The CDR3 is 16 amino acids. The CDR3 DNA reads TGTGCCAGCAGCCAAGCTTGGGAAGCCTATAATTCACCCCTCCACTTT. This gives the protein CASSQAWEAYNSPLHF.

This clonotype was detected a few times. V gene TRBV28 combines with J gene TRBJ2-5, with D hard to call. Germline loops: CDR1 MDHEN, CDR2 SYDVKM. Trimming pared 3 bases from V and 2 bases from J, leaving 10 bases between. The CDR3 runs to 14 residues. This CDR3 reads CASSFGRAQETQYF. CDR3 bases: TGTGCCAGCAGTTTTGGCCGAGCGCAAGAGACCCAGTACTTC.

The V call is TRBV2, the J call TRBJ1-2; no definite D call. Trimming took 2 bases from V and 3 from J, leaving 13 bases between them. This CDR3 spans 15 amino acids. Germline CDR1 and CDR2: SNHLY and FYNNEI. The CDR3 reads CASSERTGVYYGYTF. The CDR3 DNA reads TGTGCCAGCAGTGAACGGACGGGTGTCTACTATGGCTACACCTTC.

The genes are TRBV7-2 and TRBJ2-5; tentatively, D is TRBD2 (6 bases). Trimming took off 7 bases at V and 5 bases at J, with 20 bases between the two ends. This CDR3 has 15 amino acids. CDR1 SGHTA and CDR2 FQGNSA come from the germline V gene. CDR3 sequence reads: CASTRQTGVGETQYF. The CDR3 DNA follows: TGTGCCAGCACCCGACAGACGGGGGTGGGGGAGACCCAGTACTTC.

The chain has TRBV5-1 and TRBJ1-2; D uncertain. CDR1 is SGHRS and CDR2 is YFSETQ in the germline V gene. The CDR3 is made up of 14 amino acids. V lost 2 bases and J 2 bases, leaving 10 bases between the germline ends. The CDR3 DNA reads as TGCGCCAGCAGCTTCCCCCAGGACAACTATGGCTACACCTTC. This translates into CASSFPQDNYGYTF.

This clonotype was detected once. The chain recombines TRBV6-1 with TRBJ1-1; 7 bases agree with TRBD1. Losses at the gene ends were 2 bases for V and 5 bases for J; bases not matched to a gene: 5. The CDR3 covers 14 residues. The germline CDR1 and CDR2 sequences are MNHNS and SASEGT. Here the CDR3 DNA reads TGTGCCAGCAGTGAAACCGACAGGGAGACTGAAGCTTTCTTT. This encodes CASSETDRETEAFF.

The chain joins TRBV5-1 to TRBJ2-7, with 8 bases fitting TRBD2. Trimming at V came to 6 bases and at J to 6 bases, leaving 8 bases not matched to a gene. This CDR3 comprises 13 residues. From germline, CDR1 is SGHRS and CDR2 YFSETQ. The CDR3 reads CASNERERGEQYF. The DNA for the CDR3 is TGCGCCAGCAATGAGCGGGAGAGGGGCGAGCAGTACTTC.

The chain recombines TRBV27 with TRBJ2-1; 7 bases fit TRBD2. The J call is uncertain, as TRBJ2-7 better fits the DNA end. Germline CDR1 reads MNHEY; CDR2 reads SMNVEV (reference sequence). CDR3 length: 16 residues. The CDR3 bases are TGTGCCAGCAGTTTATCCGGGACTACCTCCTACAATGAGCAGTACTTC. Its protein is CASSLSGTTSYNEQYF.

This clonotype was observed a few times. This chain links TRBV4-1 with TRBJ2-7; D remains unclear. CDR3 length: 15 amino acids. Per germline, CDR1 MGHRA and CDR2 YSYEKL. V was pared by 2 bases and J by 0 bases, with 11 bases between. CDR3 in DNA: TGCGCCAGCAGCCAACTGGGTACAAGCTCCTACGAGCAGTACTTC. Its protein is CASSQLGTSSYEQYF.

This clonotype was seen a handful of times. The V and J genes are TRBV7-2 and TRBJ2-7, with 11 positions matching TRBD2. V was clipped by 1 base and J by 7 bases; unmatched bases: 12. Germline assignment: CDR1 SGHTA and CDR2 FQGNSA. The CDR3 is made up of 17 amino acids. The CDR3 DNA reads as TGTGCCAGCAGCTTAGGAGCTCCGGCTAGCGGGAGGCCGGAGCAGTACTTC. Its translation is CASSLGAPASGRPEQYF. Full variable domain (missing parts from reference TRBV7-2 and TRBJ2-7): GAGVSQSPSNKVTEKGKDVELRCDPISGHTALYWYRQSLGQGLEFLIYFQGNSAPDKSGLPSDRFSAERTGGSVSTLTIQRTQQEDSAVYLCASSLGAPASGRPEQYFGPGTRLTVT.

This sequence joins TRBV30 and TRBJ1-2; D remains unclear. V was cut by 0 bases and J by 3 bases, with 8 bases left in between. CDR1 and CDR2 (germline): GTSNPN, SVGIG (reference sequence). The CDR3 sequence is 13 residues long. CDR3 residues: CAWSVHGDYGYTF. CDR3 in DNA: TGTGCCTGGAGTGTACACGGGGACTATGGCTACACCTTC.

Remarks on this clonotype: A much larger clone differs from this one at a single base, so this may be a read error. The CDR3 DNA reads as TGTGCCAGCAGCCCCCGGGACAGGGGGTTCGGTGAGCAGTACTTC. Protein sequence: CASSPRDRGFGEQYF. The chain links TRBV6-2 or TRBV6-3 to TRBJ2-7, with TRBD1 matching over 11 bases. Germline CDR1 is MNHEY and CDR2 is SVGEGT. The V and J ends lost 6 bases and 7 bases, in that order; junction bases with no gene match: 11. CDR3 size: 15 residues.

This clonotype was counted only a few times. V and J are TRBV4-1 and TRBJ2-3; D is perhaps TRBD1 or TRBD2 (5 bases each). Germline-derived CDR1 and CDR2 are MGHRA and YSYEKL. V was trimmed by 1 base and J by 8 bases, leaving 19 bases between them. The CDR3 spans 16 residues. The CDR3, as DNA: TGCGCCAGCAGCCAAGGAGTTGGGGACGCTTTGGGTACGCAGTATTTT. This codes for CASSQGVGDALGTQYF.

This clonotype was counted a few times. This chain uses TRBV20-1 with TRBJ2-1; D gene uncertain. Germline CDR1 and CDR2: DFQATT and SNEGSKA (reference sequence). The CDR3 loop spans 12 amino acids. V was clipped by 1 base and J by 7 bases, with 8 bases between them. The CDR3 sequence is CSARVGANEQFF. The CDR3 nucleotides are TGCAGTGCTAGAGTCGGAGCTAATGAGCAGTTCTTC.

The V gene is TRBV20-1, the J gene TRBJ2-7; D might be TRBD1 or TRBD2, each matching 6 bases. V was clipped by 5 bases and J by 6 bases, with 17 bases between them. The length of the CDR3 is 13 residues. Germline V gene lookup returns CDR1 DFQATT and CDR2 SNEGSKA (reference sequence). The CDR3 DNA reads TGCAGTGCTCCCCGTGATGGGGGGCGCGAGCAGTACTTC. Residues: CSAPRDGGREQYF.

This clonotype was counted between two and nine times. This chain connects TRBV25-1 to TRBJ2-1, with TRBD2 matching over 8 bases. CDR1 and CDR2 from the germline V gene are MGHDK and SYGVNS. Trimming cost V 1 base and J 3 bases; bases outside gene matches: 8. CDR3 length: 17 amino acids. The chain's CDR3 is CASSESIGTSGYNEQFF. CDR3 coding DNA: TGTGCCAGCAGTGAATCGATCGGGACTAGTGGCTACAATGAGCAGTTCTTC.

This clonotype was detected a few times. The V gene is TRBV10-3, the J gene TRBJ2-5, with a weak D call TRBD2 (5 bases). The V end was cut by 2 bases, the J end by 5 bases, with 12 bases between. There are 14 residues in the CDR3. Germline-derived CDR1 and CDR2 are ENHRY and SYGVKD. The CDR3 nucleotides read TGTGCCATCAGTGAGACTAGTAGTTCGGAGACCCAGTACTTC. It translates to CAISETSSSETQYF.

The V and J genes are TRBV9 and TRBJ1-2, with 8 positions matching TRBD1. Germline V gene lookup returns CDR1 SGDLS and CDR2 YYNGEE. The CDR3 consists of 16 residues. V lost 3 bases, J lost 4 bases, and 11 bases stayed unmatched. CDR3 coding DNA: TGTGCCAGCAGCGCCTCGGACAGGGAGCTCCTCTATGGCTACACCTTC. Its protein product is CASSASDRELLYGYTF.

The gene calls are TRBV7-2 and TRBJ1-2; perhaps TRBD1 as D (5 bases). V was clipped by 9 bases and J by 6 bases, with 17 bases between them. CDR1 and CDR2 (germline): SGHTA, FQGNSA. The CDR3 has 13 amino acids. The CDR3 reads CASTRRRGNGYTF. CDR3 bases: TGTGCCAGTACCCGAAGGAGGGGAAATGGCTACACCTTC.